This TCR beta chain stems from a study of blood T cell repertoires in COVID-19. Study as a whole: The United States, Italy and Spain were the sources of the acute and convalescent COVID-19 samples.

This clone was observed a handful of times. Germline CDR1 and CDR2: MNHNS and SASEGT. This CDR3 spans 17 amino acids. The V gene end was trimmed by 1 base and the J gene end by 10 bases; junction bases not matched to a gene: 11. Only in-frame clones appear in the TCRdb table, and some are missing; sequencing was by immunoSEQ multiplex PCR. Of roughly 180,000 clones listed, roughly nine tenths are singletons. The chain couples TRBV6-1 to TRBJ2-1; 12 bases agree with TRBD2. The source of this sequence is a woman aged 25 to 39 with active or convalescent COVID-19. Sequencing input: peripheral blood. The chain's CDR3 is CASSEVSSGRAGEEQFF. CDR3 bases: TGTGCCAGCAGTGAAGTCTCTAGCGGGAGGGCCGGGGAAGAGCAGTTCTTC.